This passage covers 25 T cell receptor beta chains from one sample sequenced in a study of T cell changes during pregnancy in multiple sclerosis. The repertoire was sequenced with immunoSEQ multiplex PCR; TCRdb's copy has only in-frame clones and lacks some. This sample has approximately 37,000 clones, with about 95% found just once. The source was peripheral blood, collected in the third trimester of pregnancy. The source is a female donor with multiple sclerosis, enrolled in a pregnancy study.

The genes are TRBV11-3 and TRBJ2-1, with TRBD1 as a possible D gene (5 bases). CDR1 is SGHNT and CDR2 is YENEEA in the germline V gene. V was pared by 2 bases and J by 4 bases, with 6 bases between. The CDR3 has 13 amino acids. CDR3 sequence (DNA): TGTGCCAGCAGCTTATCAGGGTACAATGAGCAGTTCTTC. Its translation: CASSLSGYNEQFF.

This chain joins TRBV28 and TRBJ1-6; D may be TRBD1 (5 bases). V dropped 4 bases and J dropped 9 bases, with 10 bases sitting between them. The CDR3 runs to 13 residues. The germline CDR1 and CDR2 sequences are MDHEN and SYDVKM. The CDR3 nucleotides read TGTGCCAGCAGTTCAGGGTTAGGTTCACCCCTCCACTTT. It specifies CASSSGLGSPLHF.

The chain recombines TRBV5-5 with TRBJ2-5; TRBD1 is a possible D gene (6 bases). The V and J ends lost 2 bases and 5 bases respectively, with 13 bases between them. This CDR3 has 14 residues. CDR1 SGHKS and CDR2 YYEKEE come from the germline V gene (reference sequence). CDR3: CASSLTGLVETQYF. The DNA for the CDR3 is TGTGCCAGCAGCTTAACAGGGTTGGTGGAGACCCAGTACTTC.

The chain uses TRBV2 and TRBJ2-1; D is ambiguous. With 5 bases removed from V and 4 bases from J, the gap between germline ends came to 9 bases. In germline, CDR1 is SNHLY, CDR2 FYNNEI. The CDR3 covers 13 residues. The CDR3 is CASSYLEYNEQFF. CDR3 nucleotide sequence: TGTGCCAGCAGTTACTTAGAATACAATGAGCAGTTCTTC.

The rearrangement uses TRBV15 and TRBJ1-1, with TRBD1 matching 9 bases. Germline-derived CDR1 and CDR2 are LNHNV and YYDKDF (reference sequence). J was trimmed by 8 bases and V by 2 bases; bases with no gene match: 6. The CDR3 has 14 amino acids. CDR3 sequence: CATSRKDRGVEAFF. The CDR3 region has the DNA TGTGCCACCAGCAGAAAAGACAGGGGGGTAGAAGCTTTCTTT. The whole variable domain, remainder taken from reference TRBV15 and TRBJ1-1, is DAMVIQNPRYQVTQFGKPVTLSCSQTLNHNVMYWYQQKSSQAPKLLFHYYDKDFNNEADTPDNFQSRRPNTSFCFLDIRSPGLGDTAMYLCATSRKDRGVEAFFGQGTRLTVV.

The chain is built from TRBV5-1 and TRBJ2-7; 7 nucleotides line up with TRBD2. This CDR3 has 16 amino acids. Germline CDR1 is SGHRS and CDR2 is YFSETQ. After removal of 0 bases from V and 2 bases from J, the junction contained 8 bases not matched to a gene. CDR3 amino acids: CASSLGHAGVPYEQYF. The CDR3 DNA reads TGCGCCAGCAGCTTGGGACACGCGGGGGTTCCCTACGAGCAGTACTTC.

This chain uses TRBV18 with TRBJ2-5, with 10 positions matching TRBD1. CDR3 length equals 16 residues. Germline lookup yields CDR1 KGHSH and CDR2 LQKENI. J gave up 5 bases and V 0 bases, and 6 bases lay outside the gene matches. The CDR3 sequence is CASSPPRQGAMETQYF. In DNA form, the CDR3 reads TGTGCCAGCTCACCACCCCGACAGGGGGCAATGGAGACCCAGTACTTC. The entire variable domain, with the rest obtained from reference TRBV18 and TRBJ2-5, is as follows: NAGVMQNPRHLVRRRGQEARLRCSPMKGHSHVYWYRQLPEEGLKFMVYLQKENIIDESGMPKERFSAEFPKEGPSILRIQQVVRGDSAAYFCASSPPRQGAMETQYFGPGTRLLVL.

The chain links TRBV10-2 to TRBJ2-7; 9 bases line up with TRBD1. The CDR3 spans 13 residues. V shed 5 bases, J shed 3 bases, and the junction held 2 bases outside the gene matches. Germline V CDR1 and CDR2: WSHSY, SAAADI. In nucleotides, the CDR3 is TGCGCCAGCAGTTCGACAGGGGGCTACGAGCAGTACTTC. Amino acid sequence: CASSSTGGYEQYF.

The gene calls are TRBV4-1 and TRBJ1-4; D ambiguous. Germline CDR1 is MGHRA and CDR2 is YSYEKL. The V and J ends lost 0 bases and 7 bases respectively, with 12 bases between them. The CDR3 loop spans 15 amino acids. CDR3: CASSQENPRGEKLFF. The CDR3, as DNA: TGCGCCAGCAGCCAAGAAAACCCCCGGGGTGAAAAACTGTTTTTT.

The rearrangement links TRBV19 to TRBJ1-4, with D possibly matching TRBD1 (5 bases). This CDR3 region has 16 residues. Per the germline V gene, CDR1 is LNHDA and CDR2 is SQIVND (reference sequence). Trimming removed 5 bases at V and 0 bases at J, with 13 bases between. The CDR3 protein is CASSPTAIATNEKLFF. The CDR3 DNA reads TGTGCCAGTAGTCCGACAGCGATTGCAACTAATGAAAAACTGTTTTTT.

The chain uses TRBV7-2 and TRBJ2-3; 8 bases map to TRBD2. V was clipped by 2 bases and J by 6 bases; unmatched bases: 16. This CDR3 is built from 18 residues. Germline assignment: CDR1 SGHTA and CDR2 FQGNSA. CDR3 sequence: CASSLMLRAGGSSDTQYF. The CDR3 DNA follows: TGTGCCAGCAGCTTAATGCTTAGGGCGGGAGGATCATCTGATACGCAGTATTTT.

This rearrangement joins TRBV6-6 to TRBJ1-1, with D tentatively TRBD1 (6 bases). The CDR3 spans 14 residues. V was shortened by 0 bases and J by 6 bases, with 11 bases between the two germline ends. Germline CDR1 reads MNHNY; CDR2 reads SVGAGI (reference sequence). The CDR3 bases are TGTGCCAGCAGTTACTCCCGACAGGACCCTGAAGCTTTCTTT. It encodes CASSYSRQDPEAFF.

The CDR3 coding sequence is TGTGCCAGCAGCCAAGGACAGTTCGACGGCTACACCTTC. Protein: CASSQGQFDGYTF. The chain couples TRBV7-6 to TRBJ1-2, with D possibly being TRBD1 (6 bases). Germline values: CDR1 SGHVS, CDR2 FNYEAQ. The CDR3 totals 13 residues. Deletions cut 5 bases from V and 8 bases from J, with 15 bases between.

The CDR3 spells CASRRRAYNEQFF. For the CDR3, the DNA is TGTGCCAGCAGACGGCGGGCCTACAATGAGCAGTTCTTC. The chain employs TRBV6-5 and TRBJ2-1; a possible D gene is TRBD2 (5 bases). Trimming pared 6 bases from V and 2 bases from J, leaving 8 bases between. The germline V gene has CDR1 MNHEY and CDR2 SVGAGI. The CDR3 is 13 residues long.

The chain couples TRBV4-3 to TRBJ1-6; D uncertain. This CDR3 is 13 amino acids long. Germline values: CDR1 LGHNA, CDR2 YSLEER. V was clipped by 8 bases and J by 10 bases, with 15 bases between them. The CDR3: CASSKSGESPLHF. In DNA form, the CDR3 reads TGCGCCAGCTCCAAAAGTGGGGAGTCACCCCTCCACTTT.

This chain joins TRBV11-2 and TRBJ2-7; D uncertain. The CDR3 sequence is 11 residues long. Germline lookup yields CDR1 SGHAT and CDR2 FQNNGV. The V and J ends lost 3 bases and 4 bases respectively, with 4 bases between them. The DNA of the CDR3 is TGTGCCAGCAGCTTCGAGTACGAGCAGTACTTC. Residues: CASSFEYEQYF.

The rearrangement links TRBV28 to TRBJ1-2; the D gene is possibly TRBD1 (5 bases). Trimming stripped 5 bases from V and 2 bases from J, with 12 bases between. The CDR3 is 14 residues long. Germline V gene lookup returns CDR1 MDHEN and CDR2 SYDVKM. DNA of the CDR3: TGTGCCAGCAGTCTAGGACACAAGAACTATGGCTACACCTTC. Protein product: CASSLGHKNYGYTF.

V and J are TRBV11-2 and TRBJ2-3; 8 positions match TRBD2. Looked up from germline, CDR1 is SGHAT and CDR2 is FQNNGV. CDR3 size: 14 residues. V shed 5 bases and J 1 base; nucleotides not matched to a gene: 2. The CDR3 nucleotides are TGTGCCAGCAGCCAAGCGGGGGGCACAGATACGCAGTATTTT. Protein sequence: CASSQAGGTDTQYF.

The gene calls are TRBV28 and TRBJ1-1; TRBD1 matches 7 bases. The CDR3 is 15 amino acids. V shed 4 bases, J shed 10 bases, and the junction held 15 bases outside the gene matches. Per germline, CDR1 MDHEN and CDR2 SYDVKM. The chain's CDR3 is CASSSQTGRSSGAFF. In DNA, the CDR3 is TGTGCCAGCAGTTCACAGACAGGGCGGTCTTCTGGAGCTTTCTTT. The variable domain in full, completed from reference TRBV28 and TRBJ1-1, reads DVKVTQSSRYLVKRTGEKVFLECVQDMDHENMFWYRQDPGLGLRLIYFSYDVKMKEKGDIPEGYSVSREKKERFSLILESASTNQTSMYLCASSSQTGRSSGAFFGQGTRLTVV.

As regards this clone: The same CDR3 can be traced to other DNA sequences in this sample. The genes are TRBV10-3 and TRBJ1-1, with D hard to call. Germline V gives CDR1 ENHRY, CDR2 SYGVKD. The CDR3 totals 12 residues. Deletions cut 3 bases from V and 2 bases from J, with 4 bases between. The CDR3, as DNA: TGTGCCATCAGTGACAGAAACACTGAAGCTTTCTTT. The encoded protein is CAISDRNTEAFF.

The genes are TRBV19 and TRBJ1-2; D possibly corresponds to TRBD1 (6 bases). The germline V gene encodes CDR1 LNHDA and CDR2 SQIVND (reference sequence). The V end lost 6 bases, the J end lost 4 bases, and 18 bases lay between the germline ends. The CDR3 is 15 residues long. CDR3 loop: CASSLDSQALYGYTF. The CDR3 DNA reads TGTGCCAGTAGCTTGGACAGTCAAGCCCTCTATGGCTACACCTTC. Full variable domain (missing parts from reference TRBV19 and TRBJ1-2): DGGITQSPKYLFRKEGQNVTLSCEQNLNHDAMYWYRQDPGQGLRLIYYSQIVNDFQKGDIAEGYSVSREKKESFPLTVTSAQKNPTAFYLCASSLDSQALYGYTFGSGTRLTVV.

The sample holds one count of this clone. V and J are TRBV6-6 and TRBJ2-1, with 7 positions matching TRBD1. The ends lost 5 bases at V and 4 bases at J; junction bases unmatched: 8. CDR3 length: 15 residues. Germline V gene lookup returns CDR1 MNHNY and CDR2 SVGAGI (reference sequence). Here the CDR3 DNA reads TGTGCCAGCAGTCCCCGGGACAGCTTTTACAATGAGCAGTTCTTC. Its translation: CASSPRDSFYNEQFF.

V usage is TRBV7-3 and J usage is TRBJ2-1; 15 positions agree with TRBD2. Germline V gene lookup returns CDR1 SGHTA and CDR2 FQGTGA. Unmatched junction bases numbered 7, after V lost 1 base and J lost 6 bases. The CDR3 has 18 residues. The CDR3 spells CASSLKPRTSGGANEQFF. The CDR3, as DNA: TGTGCCAGCAGCTTAAAACCCCGGACTAGCGGGGGGGCCAATGAGCAGTTCTTC.

J is TRBJ2-7 and V is TRBV6-6; D is possibly TRBD2 (5 bases). CDR3 length: 13 amino acids. Germline CDR1 reads MNHNY; CDR2 reads SVGAGI (reference sequence). The V and J ends lost 2 bases and 7 bases respectively, with 12 bases between them. This chain's CDR3 is CASSYRGGLEQYF. The CDR3 DNA follows: TGTGCCAGCAGTTACCGAGGCGGGTTGGAGCAGTACTTC.

The chain employs TRBV27 and TRBJ2-7; 9 bases align to TRBD2. CDR1 is MNHEY and CDR2 is SMNVEV in the germline V gene (reference sequence). CDR3 size: 14 residues. With 5 bases clipped from V and 2 bases from J, the junction kept 4 bases outside the gene matches. For the CDR3, the DNA is TGTGCCAGCAGTCCTGGGACTAGCACCTACGAGCAGTACTTC. Its translation: CASSPGTSTYEQYF.